The clone carrying this T cell receptor beta chain was seen just once. Its antigen is unidentified. The sample belongs to a study of graft-versus-host responses after intestinal transplantation. Study-wide results and limits: High graft-versus-host to host-versus-graft clonal ratios were seen in allografts of patients with graft-donor T cell macrochimerism.

The V gene's germline CDR1 is SGDLS and CDR2 YYNGEE. The CDR3 has 16 residues. Trimming stripped 0 bases from V and 1 base from J, with 12 bases between. Assay used: immunoSEQ multiplex PCR; TCRdb lists only in-frame clones, some missing. Found here are 25,000 to 35,000 clones, 65% to 80% of them singletons; the top ten hold 2.5% to 3.5%. Both intraepithelial and lamina propria lymphocytes were released by processing graft tissue. The receptor was derived from a human patient who received an intestinal transplant, so some T cells may come from the graft donor. The gene calls are TRBV9 and TRBJ2-3; perhaps D is TRBD1 or TRBD2 (6 bases each). Sequenced here: ileum tissue, sampled 98 days after intestinal transplantation. CDR3 in amino acids: CASSVGFRGRTDTQYF. The CDR3 DNA reads as TGTGCCAGCAGCGTAGGTTTCCGGGGGCGCACAGATACGCAGTATTTT.